The 19 T cell receptor beta chains below come from one sample, sequenced in a study of Graves' ophthalmopathy and Graves' hyperthyroidism. Transcripts of RNA were the source for amplifying TCR beta CDR3 regions. An opening RT-PCR round employed HTBI primers and preceded a second-round multiplex PCR. MiXCR was run by TCRdb on the multiplex PCR reads, yielding one entry per CDR3 protein. The data hold more than 1,000,000 distinct CDR3 sequences, with less than 45% observed a single time. The sample comprised peripheral blood or thyroid tissue (not recorded which). The receptor source for this set is an adult man with Graves' hyperthyroidism.

This clonotype was observed many times. The V and J genes are TRBV19 and TRBJ2-5; weak D call: TRBD2 (5 bases). The CDR3 contains 14 residues. Trimming shortened V by 6 bases and J by 1 base, and 12 bases separated the two germline ends. Germline V CDR1 and CDR2: LNHDA, SQIVND (reference sequence). In nucleotides, the CDR3 is TGTGCCAGTAGGGGAGACACAAGCCAAGAGACCCAGTACTTC. Its translation: CASRGDTSQETQYF.

The count of this clonotype is one. CDR3 nucleotide sequence: TGTGCCAGCAGCTCGCAGGGGGCGACCCTCCACTTT. Protein product: CASSSQGATLHF. The chain links TRBV7-9 to TRBJ1-6, with TRBD1 identical over 8 bases. The CDR3 covers 12 residues. V shed 4 bases and J 14 bases; nucleotides not matched to a gene: 4. CDR1 is SEHNR and CDR2 is FQNEAQ in the germline V gene (reference sequence).

The chain joins TRBV7-2 to TRBJ2-7, with D perhaps assigned TRBD1 or TRBD2 (5 bases each). The ends were cut back, 5 bases at V and 6 bases at J, with 17 bases in the middle. Germline CDR1 reads SGHTA; CDR2 reads FQGNSA. The length of the CDR3 is 14 residues. The CDR3 DNA reads TGTGCCAGCAGCCACTCCGGGGCCCTCGGCGAGCAGTACTTC. This sequence encodes CASSHSGALGEQYF.

The chain carries TRBV20-1 and TRBJ2-5; no clear D. This CDR3 is 13 amino acids long. V lost 3 bases to trimming and J lost 1 base, with 9 bases between them. Germline CDR1 and CDR2: DFQATT and SNEGSKA (reference sequence). CDR3 bases: TGCAGTGCTAGGAGTGAGCCCCAAGAGACCCAGTACTTC. It yields the protein CSARSEPQETQYF.

This clonotype has ten or more counts. The chain uses TRBV7-2 and TRBJ2-6; TRBD1 agrees at 7 bases. Germline V gives CDR1 SGHTA, CDR2 FQGNSA. This CDR3 is 17 amino acids long. The ends lost 5 bases at V and 4 bases at J; junction bases unmatched: 11. The CDR3 region is CASSESNPGQGANVLTF. The CDR3 coding sequence is TGTGCCAGCAGCGAGAGTAATCCGGGACAGGGGGCCAACGTCCTGACTTTC.

This clonotype was observed many times. The chain is built from TRBV6-2 or TRBV6-3 and TRBJ1-2, with a possible D match to TRBD1 (5 bases). Looked up from germline, CDR1 is MNHEY and CDR2 is SVGEGT. The CDR3 totals 14 residues. Trimming shortened V by 4 bases and J by 6 bases, and 15 bases separated the two germline ends. CDR3 in DNA: TGTGCCAGCAGTTCGACAGTCGTGTCGGATGGCTACACCTTC. Translated, it gives CASSSTVVSDGYTF.

In this sample, this clonotype turned up a few times. This sequence joins TRBV4-1 and TRBJ2-7; possible D gene TRBD1, 6 bases. V lost 4 bases, J lost 4 bases, and 14 bases lay in between. The CDR3 is made up of 14 amino acids. CDR1 is MGHRA and CDR2 is YSYEKL in the germline V gene. The CDR3 here is CASSRPQGNYEQYF. The CDR3 DNA reads TGCGCCAGCAGCCGCCCACAGGGTAATTACGAGCAGTACTTC.

The chain links TRBV4-3 to TRBJ1-5, with D unresolved. This CDR3 is built from 14 residues. The V gene lost 1 base and the J gene lost 10 bases, with 14 bases spanning the gap. Per the germline V gene, CDR1 is LGHNA and CDR2 is YSLEER. CDR3 loop: CASSQGVTREPQHF. CDR3 coding DNA: TGCGCCAGCAGCCAAGGAGTAACCCGCGAACCCCAGCATTTT.

This clonotype came up many times. The genes are TRBV20-1 and TRBJ2-7; no reliable D call. V lost 0 bases to trimming and J lost 3 bases, with 12 bases between them. The V gene's germline CDR1 is DFQATT and CDR2 SNEGSKA (reference sequence). The CDR3 totals 14 residues. As DNA, the CDR3 is TGCAGTGCTAGAGATTATAGGGTAAGCTACGAGCAGTACTTC. Translation: CSARDYRVSYEQYF.

The V call is TRBV2, the J call TRBJ2-7; TRBD1 or TRBD2 may be the D gene (7 bases each). The CDR3 is made up of 15 amino acids. Germline lookup yields CDR1 SNHLY and CDR2 FYNNEI. Trimming left V 7 bases short and J 4 bases short, with 20 bases between. The CDR3 coding sequence is TGTGCCAGCACCGCAAGAGGGAGGGGGCAATACGAGCAGTACTTC. This codes for CASTARGRGQYEQYF.

V and J are TRBV7-3 and TRBJ1-1; D not certain. With 3 bases removed from V and 1 base from J, the gap between germline ends came to 6 bases. This CDR3 region has 13 residues. Germline assignment: CDR1 SGHTA and CDR2 FQGTGA. Here the CDR3 DNA reads TGTGCCAGCAGCTTTTGGAGGAACACTGAAGCTTTCTTT. As protein: CASSFWRNTEAFF.

The rearrangement links TRBV12-3 or TRBV12-4 to TRBJ1-2; no firm D call. Between the trimmed V and J ends, which lost 4 bases and 6 bases, there was a span of 12 bases. CDR3 size: 13 residues. CDR3 nucleotide sequence: TGTGCCAGCAGTTCTAGTACGAACAATGGCTACACCTTC. Amino acids: CASSSSTNNGYTF.

The chain recombines TRBV7-8 with TRBJ2-5, with no clear D. The CDR3 loop spans 15 amino acids. V was trimmed by 3 bases and J by 2 bases, leaving 13 bases between them. CDR1 and CDR2 (germline): SGHVS, FQNEAQ. As DNA, the CDR3 is TGTGCCAGCAGCTTCCTTCCTTGGAAACAAGAGACCCAGTACTTC. Protein sequence: CASSFLPWKQETQYF.

Ten or more counts support this clonotype. V usage is TRBV7-9 and J usage is TRBJ2-5; 7 positions match TRBD1. The CDR3 loop spans 13 amino acids. Germline CDR1 reads SEHNR; CDR2 reads FQNEAQ (reference sequence). Unmatched junction bases numbered 1, after V lost 4 bases and J lost 2 bases. The chain's CDR3 is CASSSRGQETQYF. CDR3 sequence (DNA): TGTGCCAGCAGCTCCAGGGGGCAAGAGACCCAGTACTTC.

This clonotype was recorded only once. At one end the junction does not follow the germline gene, possibly because of a read error. The rearrangement links TRBV29-1 to TRBJ1-4; D call uncertain. This CDR3 has 13 amino acids. Germline-derived CDR1 and CDR2 are SQVTM and ANQGSEA. The CDR3 loop is CSVGGSTNEKLFF. As DNA, the CDR3 is TGCAGTGTTGGAGGGTCAACTAATGAAAAACTGTTTTTT.

This clonotype occurred many times. This chain connects TRBV7-8 to TRBJ2-7, with 15 bases that match TRBD2. This CDR3 is built from 17 residues. Per germline, CDR1 SGHVS and CDR2 FQNEAQ. With V trimmed by 5 bases and J by 1 base, 6 bases remained unmatched. The CDR3 DNA reads TGTGCCAGCAGCCAGGGACTAGCGGGAGGCCGGTCCTACGAGCAGTACTTC. Translated: CASSQGLAGGRSYEQYF.

V usage is TRBV18 and J usage is TRBJ1-2; TRBD1 aligns across 9 bases. The CDR3 contains 15 residues. Germline loops: CDR1 KGHSH, CDR2 LQKENI. V lost 2 bases to trimming and J lost 8 bases; unmatched junction nucleotides: 9. The chain's CDR3 is CASSPKPGQGEGYTF. The CDR3 DNA follows: TGTGCCAGCTCACCAAAACCGGGACAGGGCGAGGGCTACACCTTC.

This clonotype has a count of ten or more. This chain joins TRBV7-2 and TRBJ1-4; no clear D. The CDR3 has 13 residues. V shed 5 bases and J shed 7 bases, with 11 bases lying between them. The germline gives CDR1 SGHTA, CDR2 FQGNSA. The CDR3 region is CASSQVVTEKLFF. The CDR3 region has the DNA TGTGCCAGCAGCCAGGTGGTGACTGAAAAACTGTTTTTT.

The CDR3 sequence: CASSLSGTEYGYTF. Here the CDR3 DNA reads TGTGCCAGCAGCCTCTCCGGGACAGAGTATGGCTACACCTTC. The V and J genes are TRBV11-2 and TRBJ1-2; 7 bases are a match to TRBD1. The CDR3 has 14 amino acids. CDR1 SGHAT and CDR2 FQNNGV come from the germline V gene. V shed 5 bases, J shed 5 bases, and the junction held 8 bases outside the gene matches.